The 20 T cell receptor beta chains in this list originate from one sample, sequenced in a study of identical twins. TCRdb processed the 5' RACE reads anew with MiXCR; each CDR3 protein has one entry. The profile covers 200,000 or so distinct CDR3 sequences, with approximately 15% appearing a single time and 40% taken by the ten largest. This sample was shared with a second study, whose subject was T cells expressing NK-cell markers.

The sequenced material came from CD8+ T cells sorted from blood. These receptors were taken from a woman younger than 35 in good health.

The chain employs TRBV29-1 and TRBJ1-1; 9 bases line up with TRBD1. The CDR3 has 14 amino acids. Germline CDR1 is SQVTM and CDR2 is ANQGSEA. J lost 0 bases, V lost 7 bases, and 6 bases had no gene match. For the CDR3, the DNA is TGCAGCGCCAAGGGGACAGGGATGAACACTGAAGCTTTCTTT. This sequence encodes CSAKGTGMNTEAFF.

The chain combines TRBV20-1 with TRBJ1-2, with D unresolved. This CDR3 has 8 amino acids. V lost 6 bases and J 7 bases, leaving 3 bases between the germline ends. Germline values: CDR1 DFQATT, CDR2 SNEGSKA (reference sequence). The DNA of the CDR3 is TGCAGTGCCTTTGGCTACACCTTC. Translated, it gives CSAFGYTF.

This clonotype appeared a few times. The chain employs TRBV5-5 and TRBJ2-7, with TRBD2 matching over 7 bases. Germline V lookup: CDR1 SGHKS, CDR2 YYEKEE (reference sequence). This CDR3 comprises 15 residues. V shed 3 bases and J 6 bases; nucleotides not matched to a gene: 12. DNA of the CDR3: TGTGCCAGCAGCTCCCGGGGGGAACCGTCGGGCGAGCAGTACTTC. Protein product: CASSSRGEPSGEQYF.

The CDR3 reads CSAPEWTYGYTF. Written as DNA, the CDR3 is TGCAGTGCCCCGGAGTGGACATATGGCTACACCTTC. This chain uses TRBV20-1 with TRBJ1-2; perhaps TRBD1 as D (5 bases). Per germline, CDR1 DFQATT and CDR2 SNEGSKA (reference sequence). The CDR3 length is 12 residues. Trimming cost V 6 bases and J 5 bases, with 13 bases left between them.

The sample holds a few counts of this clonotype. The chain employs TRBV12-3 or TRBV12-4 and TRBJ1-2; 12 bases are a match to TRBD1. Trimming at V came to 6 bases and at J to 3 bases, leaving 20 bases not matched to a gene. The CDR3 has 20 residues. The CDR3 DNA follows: TGTGCCAGCAGCCCCAACTTTTTTATGGGACAGGGGGCTGTGGACTATGGCTACACCTTC. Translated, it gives CASSPNFFMGQGAVDYGYTF.

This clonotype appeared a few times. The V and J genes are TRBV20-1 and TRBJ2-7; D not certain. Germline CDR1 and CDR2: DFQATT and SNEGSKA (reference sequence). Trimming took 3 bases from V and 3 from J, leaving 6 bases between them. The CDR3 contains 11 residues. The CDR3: CSAREFYEQYF. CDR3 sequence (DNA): TGCAGTGCTAGGGAGTTCTACGAGCAGTACTTC.

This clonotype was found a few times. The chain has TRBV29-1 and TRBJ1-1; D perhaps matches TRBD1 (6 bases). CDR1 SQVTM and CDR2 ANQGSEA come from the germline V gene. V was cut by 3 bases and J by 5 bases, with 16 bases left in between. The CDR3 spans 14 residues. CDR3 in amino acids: CSVDGGGQVTEAFF. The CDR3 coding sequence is TGCAGCGTTGATGGAGGGGGGCAGGTGACTGAAGCTTTCTTT.

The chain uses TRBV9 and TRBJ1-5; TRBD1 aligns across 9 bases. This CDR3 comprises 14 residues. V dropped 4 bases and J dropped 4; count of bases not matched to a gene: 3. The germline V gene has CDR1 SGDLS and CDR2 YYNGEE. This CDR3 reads CASSPGQGNQPQHF. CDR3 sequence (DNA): TGTGCCAGCAGCCCTGGACAGGGGAATCAGCCCCAGCATTTT. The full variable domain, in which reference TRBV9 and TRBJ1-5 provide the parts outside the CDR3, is DSGVTQTPKHLITATGQRVTLRCSPRSGDLSVYWYQQSLDQGLQFLIQYYNGEERAKGNILERFSAQQFPDLHSELNLSSLELGDSALYFCASSPGQGNQPQHFGDGTRLSIL.

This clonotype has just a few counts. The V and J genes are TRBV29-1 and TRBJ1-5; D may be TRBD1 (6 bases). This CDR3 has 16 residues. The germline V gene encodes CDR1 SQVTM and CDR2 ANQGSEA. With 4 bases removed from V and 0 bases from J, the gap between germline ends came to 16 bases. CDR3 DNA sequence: TGCAGCGTTGTTGAGCCTAGGGACATTAGCAATCAGCCCCAGCATTTT. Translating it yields CSVVEPRDISNQPQHF. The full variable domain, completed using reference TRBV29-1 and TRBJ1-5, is SAVISQKPSRDICQRGTSLTIQCQVDSQVTMMFWYRQQPGQSLTLIATANQGSEATYESGFVIDKFPISRPNLTFSTLTVSNMSPEDSSIYLCSVVEPRDISNQPQHFGDGTRLSIL.

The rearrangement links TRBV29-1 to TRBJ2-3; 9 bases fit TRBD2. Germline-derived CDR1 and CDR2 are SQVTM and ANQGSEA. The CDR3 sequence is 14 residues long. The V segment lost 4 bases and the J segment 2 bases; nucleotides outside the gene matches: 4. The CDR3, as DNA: TGCAGCGTTGCCGGGACTAGCCTCACAGATACGCAGTATTTT. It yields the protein CSVAGTSLTDTQYF.

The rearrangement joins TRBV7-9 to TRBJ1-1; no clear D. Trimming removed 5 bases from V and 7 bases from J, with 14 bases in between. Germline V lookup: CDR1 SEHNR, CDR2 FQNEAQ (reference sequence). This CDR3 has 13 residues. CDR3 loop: CASSPILRDEAFF. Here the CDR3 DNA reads TGTGCCAGCAGCCCTATCCTGAGAGATGAAGCTTTCTTT.

The CDR3 loop reads CATSRGMGSNQPQHF. The CDR3, as DNA: TGTGCCACCAGCAGAGGGATGGGAAGCAATCAGCCCCAGCATTTT. This chain uses TRBV15 with TRBJ1-5; D uncertain. The CDR3 has 15 residues. Trimming took 1 base from V and 1 from J, leaving 8 bases between them. The germline V gene has CDR1 LNHNV and CDR2 YYDKDF (reference sequence).

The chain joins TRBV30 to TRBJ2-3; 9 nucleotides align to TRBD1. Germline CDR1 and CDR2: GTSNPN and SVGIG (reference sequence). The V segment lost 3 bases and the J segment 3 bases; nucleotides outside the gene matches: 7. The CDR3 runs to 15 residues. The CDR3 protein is CAWRAGQGGTDTQYF. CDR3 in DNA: TGTGCCTGGAGGGCGGGACAGGGAGGTACAGATACGCAGTATTTT.

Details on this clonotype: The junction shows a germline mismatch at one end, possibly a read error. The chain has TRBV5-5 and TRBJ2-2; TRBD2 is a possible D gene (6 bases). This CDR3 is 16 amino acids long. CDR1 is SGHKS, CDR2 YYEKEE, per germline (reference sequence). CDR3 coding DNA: TGTGCCGGCAGCTTGGAAGGCAGGGAGGAAACCGGGGAGCTGTTTTTT. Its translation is CAGSLEGREETGELFF.

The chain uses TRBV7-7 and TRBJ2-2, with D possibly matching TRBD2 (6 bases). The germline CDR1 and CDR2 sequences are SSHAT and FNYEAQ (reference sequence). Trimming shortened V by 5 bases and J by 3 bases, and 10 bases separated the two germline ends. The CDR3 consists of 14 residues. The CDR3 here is CASSPGGDTGELFF. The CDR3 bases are TGTGCCAGCAGCCCCGGCGGGGACACCGGGGAGCTGTTTTTT. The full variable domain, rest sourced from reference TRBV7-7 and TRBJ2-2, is GAGVSQSPRYKVTKRGQDVTLRCDPISSHATLYWYQQALGQGPEFLTYFNYEAQPDKSGLPSDRFSAERPEGSISTLTIQRTEQRDSAMYRCASSPGGDTGELFFGEGSRLTVL.

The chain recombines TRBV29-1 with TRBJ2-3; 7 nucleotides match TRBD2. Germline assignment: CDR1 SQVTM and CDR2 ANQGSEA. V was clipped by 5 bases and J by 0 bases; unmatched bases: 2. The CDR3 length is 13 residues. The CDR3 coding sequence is TGCAGCGTTTATAGCGGGAGCACAGATACGCAGTATTTT. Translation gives CSVYSGSTDTQYF.

The CDR3 is CGTLFRANTGELFF. The CDR3 DNA is TGTGGGACCCTGTTCCGAGCGAACACCGGGGAGCTGTTTTTT. The rearrangement links TRBV7-9 to TRBJ2-2; D call uncertain. Germline V gives CDR1 SEHNR, CDR2 FQNEAQ (reference sequence). The CDR3 runs to 14 residues. The variable domain in full, with the rest retrieved from reference TRBV7-9 and TRBJ2-2, is DTGVSQNPRHKITKRGQNVTFRCDPISEHNRLYWYRQTLGQGPEFLTYFQNEAQLEKSRLLSDRFSAERPKGSFSTLEIQRTEQGDSAMYLCGTLFRANTGELFFGEGSRLTVL.

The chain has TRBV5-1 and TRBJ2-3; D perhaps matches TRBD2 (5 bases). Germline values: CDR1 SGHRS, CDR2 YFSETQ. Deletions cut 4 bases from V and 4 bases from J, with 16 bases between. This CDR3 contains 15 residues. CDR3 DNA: TGCGCCAGCAGCCGTAGGGAGCCCTCGGCAGATACGCAGTATTTT. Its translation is CASSRREPSADTQYF. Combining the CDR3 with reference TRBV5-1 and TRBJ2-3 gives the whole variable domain KAGVTQTPRYLIKTRGQQVTLSCSPISGHRSVSWYQQTPGQGLQFLFEYFSETQRNKGNFPGRFSGRQFSNSRSEMNVSTLELGDSALYLCASSRREPSADTQYFGPGTRLTVL.

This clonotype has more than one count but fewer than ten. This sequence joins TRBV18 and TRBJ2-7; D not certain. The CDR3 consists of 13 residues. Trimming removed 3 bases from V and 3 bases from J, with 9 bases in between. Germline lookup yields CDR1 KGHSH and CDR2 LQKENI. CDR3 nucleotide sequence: TGTGCCAGCTCACCCGAACCCGTCTACGAGCAGTACTTC. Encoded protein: CASSPEPVYEQYF.

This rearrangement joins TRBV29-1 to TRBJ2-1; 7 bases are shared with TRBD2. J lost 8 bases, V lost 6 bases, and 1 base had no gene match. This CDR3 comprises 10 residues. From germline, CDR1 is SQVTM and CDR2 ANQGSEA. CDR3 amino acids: CSVREHEQFF. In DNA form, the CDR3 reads TGCAGCGTGCGGGAGCATGAGCAGTTCTTC.